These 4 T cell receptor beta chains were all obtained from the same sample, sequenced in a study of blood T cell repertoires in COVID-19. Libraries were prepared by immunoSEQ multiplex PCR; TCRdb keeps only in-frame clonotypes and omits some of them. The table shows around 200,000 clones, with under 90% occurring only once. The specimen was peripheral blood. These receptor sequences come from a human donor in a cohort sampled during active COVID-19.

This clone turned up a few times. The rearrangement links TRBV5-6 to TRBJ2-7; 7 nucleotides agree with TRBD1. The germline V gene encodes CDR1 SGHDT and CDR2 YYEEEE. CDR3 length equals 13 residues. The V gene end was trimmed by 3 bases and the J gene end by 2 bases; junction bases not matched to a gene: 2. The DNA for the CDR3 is TGTGCCAGCAGCTCCGGGACAGCCTACGAGCAGTACTTC. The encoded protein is CASSSGTAYEQYF.

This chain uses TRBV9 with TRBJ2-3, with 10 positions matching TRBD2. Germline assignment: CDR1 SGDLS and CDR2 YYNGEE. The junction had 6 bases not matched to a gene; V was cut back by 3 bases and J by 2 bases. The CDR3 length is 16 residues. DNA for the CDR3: TGTGCCAGCAGCGGCAAGCGGGGGGGTGCCACAGATACGCAGTATTTT. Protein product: CASSGKRGGATDTQYF.

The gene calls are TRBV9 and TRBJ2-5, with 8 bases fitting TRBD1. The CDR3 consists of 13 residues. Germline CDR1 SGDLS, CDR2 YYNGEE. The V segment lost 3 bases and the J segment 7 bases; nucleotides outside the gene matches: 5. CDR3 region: CASSGQGSVTQYF. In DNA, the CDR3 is TGTGCCAGCAGCGGACAGGGGTCGGTGACCCAGTACTTC. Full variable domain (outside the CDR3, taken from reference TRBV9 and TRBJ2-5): DSGVTQTPKHLITATGQRVTLRCSPRSGDLSVYWYQQSLDQGLQFLIQYYNGEERAKGNILERFSAQQFPDLHSELNLSSLELGDSALYFCASSGQGSVTQYFGPGTRLLVL.

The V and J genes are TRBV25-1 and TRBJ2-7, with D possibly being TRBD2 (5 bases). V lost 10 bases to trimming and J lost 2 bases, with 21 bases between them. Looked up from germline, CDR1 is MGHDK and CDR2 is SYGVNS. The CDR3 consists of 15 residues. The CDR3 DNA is TGTGCCACCGCCTCGGAGGCAGGAATTACCTACGAGCAGTACTTC. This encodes CATASEAGITYEQYF.